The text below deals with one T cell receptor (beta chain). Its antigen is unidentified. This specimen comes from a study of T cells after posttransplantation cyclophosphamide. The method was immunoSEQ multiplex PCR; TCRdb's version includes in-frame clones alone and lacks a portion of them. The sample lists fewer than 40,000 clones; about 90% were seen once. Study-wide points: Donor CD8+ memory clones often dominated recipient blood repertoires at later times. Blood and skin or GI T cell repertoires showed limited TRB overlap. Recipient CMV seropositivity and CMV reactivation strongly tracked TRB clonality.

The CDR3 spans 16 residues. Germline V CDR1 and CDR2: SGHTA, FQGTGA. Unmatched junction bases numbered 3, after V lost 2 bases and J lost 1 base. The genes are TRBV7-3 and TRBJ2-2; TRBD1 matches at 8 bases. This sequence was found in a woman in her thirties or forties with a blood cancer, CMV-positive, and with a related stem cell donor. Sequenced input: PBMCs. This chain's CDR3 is CASSLPGQENTGELFF. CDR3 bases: TGTGCCAGCAGCTTACCGGGACAGGAGAACACCGGGGAGCTGTTTTTT.